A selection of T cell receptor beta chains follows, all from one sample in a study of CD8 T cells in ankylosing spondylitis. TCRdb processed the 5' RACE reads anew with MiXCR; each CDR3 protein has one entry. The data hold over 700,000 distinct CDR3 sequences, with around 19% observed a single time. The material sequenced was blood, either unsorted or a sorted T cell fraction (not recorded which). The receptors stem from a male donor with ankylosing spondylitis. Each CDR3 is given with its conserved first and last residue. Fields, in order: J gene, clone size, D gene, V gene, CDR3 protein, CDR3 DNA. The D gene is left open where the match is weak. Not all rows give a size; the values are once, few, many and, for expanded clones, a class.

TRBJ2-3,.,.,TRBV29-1,CSVEVTEGTYTDTQYF,TGCAGCGTTGAAGTCACTGAGGGGACCTACACAGATACGCAGTATTTT
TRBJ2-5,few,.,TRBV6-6,CASSWLGLQTQYF,TGTGCCAGCAGTTGGTTGGGGTTGCAGACCCAGTACTTC
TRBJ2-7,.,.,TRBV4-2,CASSQDTLLAASYEQYF,TGTGCCAGCAGCCAAGATACGCTCTTGGCAGCGTCCTACGAGCAGTACTTC
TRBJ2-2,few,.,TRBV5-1,CASSADQTGELFF,TGCGCCAGCAGCGCGGACCAAACCGGGGAGCTGTTTTTT
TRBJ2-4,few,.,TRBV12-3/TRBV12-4,CASKLLGGIQYF,TGTGCCAGCAAACTCCTAGGAGGCATTCAGTACTTC
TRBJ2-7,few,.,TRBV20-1,CSGGRGYEQYF,TGCAGTGGGGGACGGGGCTACGAGCAGTACTTC
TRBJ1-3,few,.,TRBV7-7,CASGLGGRDTIYF,TGTGCCAGCGGCTTAGGGGGAAGGGACACCATATATTTT
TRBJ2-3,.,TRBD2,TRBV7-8,CASSLEARTSKTDTQYF,TGTGCCAGCAGCTTAGAAGCGAGGACTAGTAAGACAGATACGCAGTATTTT
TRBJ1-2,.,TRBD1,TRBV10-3,CAISHPGQGDYGYTF,TGTGCCATCAGCCACCCTGGACAGGGAGACTATGGCTACACCTTC
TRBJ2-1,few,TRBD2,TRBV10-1,CASSLTSGGAREQFF,TGCGCCAGCAGTCTGACTAGCGGGGGGGCCCGGGAGCAGTTCTTC
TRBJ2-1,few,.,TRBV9,CASSVVGGGDNEQFF,TGTGCCAGCAGCGTAGTAGGGGGGGGCGACAATGAGCAGTTCTTC
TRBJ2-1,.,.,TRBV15,CATSSRGGPSYNEQFF,TGTGCCACCAGCAGCCGAGGAGGGCCTTCCTACAATGAGCAGTTCTTC
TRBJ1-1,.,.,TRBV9,CASKGTTEAFF,TGTGCCAGCAAGGGAACGACTGAAGCTTTCTTT
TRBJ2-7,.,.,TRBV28,CASSFAGIPYEQYF,TGTGCCAGCAGTTTTGCAGGGATCCCCTACGAGCAGTACTTC
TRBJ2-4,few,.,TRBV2,CASSERNMGNIQYF,TGTGCCAGCAGTGAGAGGAATATGGGAAACATTCAGTACTTC
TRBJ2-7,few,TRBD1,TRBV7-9,CASSLEWPGQGQYF,TGTGCCAGCAGCTTGGAATGGCCGGGACAGGGACAGTACTTC
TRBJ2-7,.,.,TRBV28,CASSTSTSGADEQYF,.
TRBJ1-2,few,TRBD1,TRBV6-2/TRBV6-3,CASSYGTAPYYGYTF,TGTGCCAGCAGTTACGGGACAGCTCCGTACTATGGCTACACCTTC
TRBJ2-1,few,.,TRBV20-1,CSATREAYNEQFF,TGCAGTGCTACCAGGGAAGCCTACAATGAGCAGTTCTTC
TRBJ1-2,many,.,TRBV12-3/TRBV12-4,CASSPTRSPANYGYTF,TGTGCCAGCAGCCCGACGCGGTCCCCAGCTAACTATGGCTACACCTTC
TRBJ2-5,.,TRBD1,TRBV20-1,CSARVTDRGRETQYF,TGCAGTGCTAGAGTGACGGACAGGGGCCGAGAGACCCAGTACTTC
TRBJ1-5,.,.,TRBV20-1,CSARPTENQPQHF,TGCAGTGCTAGACCGACGGAGAATCAGCCCCAGCATTTT
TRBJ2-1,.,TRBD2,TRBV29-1,CSVVLAGGGTQFF,TGCAGCGTTGTCCTAGCGGGAGGGGGGACGCAGTTCTTC
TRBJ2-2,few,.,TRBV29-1,CSASPDRNTGELFF,TGCAGCGCAAGTCCCGACAGGAACACCGGGGAGCTGTTTTTT
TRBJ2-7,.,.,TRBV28,CASSLSSITYEQYF,TGTGCCAGCAGTTTATCTTCCATTACCTACGAGCAGTACTTC
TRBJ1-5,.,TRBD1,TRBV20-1,CSARGQGDQPQHF,TGCAGTGCTAGGGGACAGGGGGATCAGCCCCAGCATTTT
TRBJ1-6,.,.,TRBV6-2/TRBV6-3,CASTRRGLTLHF,TGTGCCAGCACCCGACGGGGACTCACCCTCCACTTT
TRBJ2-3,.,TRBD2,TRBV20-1,CSAPNSGGHTDTQYF,TGCAGTGCTCCAAATAGCGGGGGTCACACAGATACGCAGTATTTT
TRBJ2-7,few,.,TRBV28,CASTDSSIYEQYF,TGTGCCAGCACTGACTCATCGATTTACGAGCAGTACTTC
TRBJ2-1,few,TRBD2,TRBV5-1,CASSPLLAGGGNNEQFF,TGCGCCAGCAGCCCGCTACTAGCGGGAGGAGGCAACAATGAGCAGTTCTTC
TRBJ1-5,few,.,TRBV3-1,CASSQGQLSNQPQHF,TGTGCCAGCAGCCAAGGACAGCTTAGCAATCAGCCCCAGCATTTT
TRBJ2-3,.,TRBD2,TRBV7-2,CASSWTSLTADTQYF,TGTGCCAGCAGCTGGACTAGCCTCACCGCAGATACGCAGTATTTT
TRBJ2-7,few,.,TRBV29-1,CSVMTDLSSYEQYF,TGCAGCGTCATGACCGACCTGAGCTCCTACGAGCAGTACTTC
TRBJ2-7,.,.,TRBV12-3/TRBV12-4,CASSPGQAGPSEQYF,TGTGCCAGCAGTCCCGGACAGGCGGGACCCTCCGAGCAGTACTTC
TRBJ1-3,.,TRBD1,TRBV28,CASRAGQGVGNTIYF,TGTGCCAGCAGGGCCGGACAGGGGGTAGGAAACACCATATATTTT
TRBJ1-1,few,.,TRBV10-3,CAISVNANTEAFF,TGTGCCATCAGTGTTAACGCGAACACTGAAGCTTTCTTT
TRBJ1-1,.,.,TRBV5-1,CASSLLGEGEAFF,TGCGCCAGCAGCTTGTTAGGGGAAGGTGAAGCTTTCTTT
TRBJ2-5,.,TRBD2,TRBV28,CASSSSIAGAGETQYF,TGTGCCAGCAGTTCATCCATAGCGGGAGCGGGGGAGACCCAGTACTTC
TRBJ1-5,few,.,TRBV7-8,CASSPARSGPGGNQPQHF,TGTGCCAGCAGCCCGGCTCGATCCGGACCGGGGGGCAATCAGCCCCAGCATTTT
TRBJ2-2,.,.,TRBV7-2,CASSLIVGPSGELFF,TGTGCCAGCAGCTTAATTGTAGGGCCATCAGGGGAGCTGTTTTTT
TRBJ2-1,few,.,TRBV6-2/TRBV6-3,CASSYSTLQWFF,TGTGCCAGCAGTTACTCGACTCTACAATGGTTCTTC
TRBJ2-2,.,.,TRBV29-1,CSVEKDGRRGELFF,TGCAGCGTTGAGAAGGACGGACGCCGCGGGGAGCTGTTTTTT
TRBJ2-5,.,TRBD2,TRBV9,CASSVGDSGRSPQYF,TGTGCCAGCAGCGTAGGAGATAGCGGGAGGTCTCCCCAGTACTTC
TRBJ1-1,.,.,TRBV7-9,CASSPIKSNTEAFF,TGTGCCAGCAGCCCCATTAAATCGAACACTGAAGCTTTCTTT
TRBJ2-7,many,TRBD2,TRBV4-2,CARPTSGREKYF,TGTGCCAGACCGACTAGCGGGAGAGAAAAGTACTTC
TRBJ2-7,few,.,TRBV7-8,CASTPRGEQYF,TGTGCCAGCACTCCTCGCGGCGAGCAGTACTTC
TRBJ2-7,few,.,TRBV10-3,CAISFKDEQHF,TGTGCCATCAGTTTTAAGGACGAGCAGCACTTC
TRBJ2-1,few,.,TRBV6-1,CASSELATANNEQFF,TGTGCCAGCAGTGAACTGGCGACAGCGAACAATGAGCAGTTCTTC